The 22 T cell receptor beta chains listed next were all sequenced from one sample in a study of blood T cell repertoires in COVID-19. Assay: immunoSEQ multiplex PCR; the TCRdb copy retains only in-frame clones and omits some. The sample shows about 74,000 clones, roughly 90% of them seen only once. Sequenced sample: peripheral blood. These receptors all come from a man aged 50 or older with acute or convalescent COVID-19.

In DNA, the CDR3 is TGTGCCAGCAGCTTAGGACCGGCAGGGACTGAAGCTTTCTTT. The encoded protein is CASSLGPAGTEAFF. This chain links TRBV13 with TRBJ1-1; D possibly corresponds to TRBD1 (5 bases). The CDR3 covers 14 residues. Germline V gene lookup returns CDR1 PRHDT and CDR2 FYEKMQ (reference sequence). V lost 0 bases to trimming and J lost 5 bases, with 10 bases between them.

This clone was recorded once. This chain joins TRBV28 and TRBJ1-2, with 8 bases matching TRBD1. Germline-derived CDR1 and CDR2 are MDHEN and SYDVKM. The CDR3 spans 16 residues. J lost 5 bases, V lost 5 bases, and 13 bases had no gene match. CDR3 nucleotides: TGTGCCAGCAGTCAGCCTTTGACAGGGGCGGGGTATGGCTACACCTTC. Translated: CASSQPLTGAGYGYTF.

The CDR3 region has the DNA TGTGCCAGCACCCCTTACCCTGACAGGGATTCGGATGGAGACGATGAGCAGTTCTTC. This translates into CASTPYPDRDSDGDDEQFF. V usage is TRBV28 and J usage is TRBJ2-1; 7 bases match TRBD1. This CDR3 has 19 amino acids. The V and J ends lost 7 bases and 8 bases, in that order; junction bases with no gene match: 26. The germline V gene encodes CDR1 MDHEN and CDR2 SYDVKM. Looking up the rest from reference TRBV28 and TRBJ2-1 gives the full variable domain: DVKVTQSSRYLVKRTGEKVFLECVQDMDHENMFWYRQDPGLGLRLIYFSYDVKMKEKGDIPEGYSVSREKKERFSLILESASTNQTSMYLCASTPYPDRDSDGDDEQFFGPGTRLTVL.

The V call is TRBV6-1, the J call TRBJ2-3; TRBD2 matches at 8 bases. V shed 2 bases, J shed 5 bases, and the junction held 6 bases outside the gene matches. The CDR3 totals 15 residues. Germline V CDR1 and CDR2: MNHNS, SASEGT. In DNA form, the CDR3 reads TGTGCCAGCAGTGAATGGACGCGGGGGGTAGATACGCAGTATTTT. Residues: CASSEWTRGVDTQYF.

DNA for the CDR3: TGTGCCAGCACCGCCTGGGCGGGGGGGGGCAATGAGCAGTTCTTC. This sequence encodes CASTAWAGGGNEQFF. The chain is built from TRBV7-2 and TRBJ2-1; 9 bases map to TRBD2. The ends lost 7 bases at V and 6 bases at J; junction bases unmatched: 10. CDR3 length: 15 residues. Germline lookup yields CDR1 SGHTA and CDR2 FQGNSA.

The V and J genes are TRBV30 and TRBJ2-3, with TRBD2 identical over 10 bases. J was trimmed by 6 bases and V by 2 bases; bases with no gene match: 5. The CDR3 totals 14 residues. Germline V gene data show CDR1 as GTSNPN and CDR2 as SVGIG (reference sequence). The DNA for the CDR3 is TGTGCCTGGAGTCCAGGGACTAGCGTTGATACGCAGTATTTT. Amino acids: CAWSPGTSVDTQYF.

The chain's CDR3 is CASSRDSYEAFF. CDR3 nucleotide sequence: TGTGCCAGCAGCCGTGACAGTTATGAAGCTTTCTTT. The V and J genes are TRBV7-9 and TRBJ1-1; tentative D call: TRBD1 (5 bases). Germline V CDR1 and CDR2: SEHNR, FQNEAQ (reference sequence). This CDR3 has 12 residues. V was cut by 5 bases and J by 7 bases, with 11 bases left in between.

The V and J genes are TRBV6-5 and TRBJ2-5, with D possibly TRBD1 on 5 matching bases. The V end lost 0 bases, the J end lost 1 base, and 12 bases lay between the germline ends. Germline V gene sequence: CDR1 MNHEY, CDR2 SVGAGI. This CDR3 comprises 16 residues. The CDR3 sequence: CASSYSQGITQETQYF. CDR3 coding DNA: TGTGCCAGCAGTTACTCCCAGGGAATTACCCAAGAGACCCAGTACTTC.

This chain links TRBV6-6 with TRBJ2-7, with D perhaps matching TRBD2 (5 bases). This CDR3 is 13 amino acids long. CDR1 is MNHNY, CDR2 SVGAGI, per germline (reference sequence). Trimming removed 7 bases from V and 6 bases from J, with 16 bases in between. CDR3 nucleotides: TGTGCCAGCAAAGAACCTAGCTTGCCCGAGCAGTACTTC. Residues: CASKEPSLPEQYF.

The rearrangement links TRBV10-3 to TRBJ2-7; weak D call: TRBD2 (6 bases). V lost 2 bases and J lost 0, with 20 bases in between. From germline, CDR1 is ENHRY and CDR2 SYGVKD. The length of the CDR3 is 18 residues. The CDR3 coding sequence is TGTGCCATCAGTGAGGAAATGCGGTGGGGGGAGAGCTCCTACGAGCAGTACGTC. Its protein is CAISEEMRWGESSYEQYV.

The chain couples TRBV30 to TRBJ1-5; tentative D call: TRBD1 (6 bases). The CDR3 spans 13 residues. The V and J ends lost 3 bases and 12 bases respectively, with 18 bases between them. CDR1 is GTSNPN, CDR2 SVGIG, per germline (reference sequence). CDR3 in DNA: TGTGCCTGGAGCACAGGGACCTCACGGGTCCAGCATTTT. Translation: CAWSTGTSRVQHF.

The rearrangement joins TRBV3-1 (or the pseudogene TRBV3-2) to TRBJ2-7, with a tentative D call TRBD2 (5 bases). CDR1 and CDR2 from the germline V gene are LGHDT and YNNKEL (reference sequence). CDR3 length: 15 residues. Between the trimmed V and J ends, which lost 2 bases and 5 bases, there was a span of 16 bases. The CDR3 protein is CASSQRGGVRNEQYF. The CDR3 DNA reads TGTGCCAGCAGCCAACGGGGTGGGGTAAGGAACGAGCAGTACTTC.

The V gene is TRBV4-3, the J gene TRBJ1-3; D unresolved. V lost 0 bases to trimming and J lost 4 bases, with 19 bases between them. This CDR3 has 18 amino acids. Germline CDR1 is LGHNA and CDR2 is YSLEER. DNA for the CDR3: TGCGCCAGCAGCCAAGATATGGCCGGAGTCGGTTACGGAAACACCATATATTTT. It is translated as CASSQDMAGVGYGNTIYF.

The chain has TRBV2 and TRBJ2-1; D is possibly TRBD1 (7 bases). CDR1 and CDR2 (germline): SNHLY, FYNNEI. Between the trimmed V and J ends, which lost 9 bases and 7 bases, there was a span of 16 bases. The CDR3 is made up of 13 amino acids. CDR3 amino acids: CASQGGTMNEQFF. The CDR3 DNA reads TGTGCCAGTCAGGGGGGTACAATGAATGAGCAGTTCTTC.

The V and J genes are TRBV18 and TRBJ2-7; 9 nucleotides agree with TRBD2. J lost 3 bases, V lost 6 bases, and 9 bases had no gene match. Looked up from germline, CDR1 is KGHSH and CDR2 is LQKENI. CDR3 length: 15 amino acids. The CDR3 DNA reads TGTGCCAGCTCGGAGACTAGCGGACTGTTCTACGAGCAGTACTTC. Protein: CASSETSGLFYEQYF. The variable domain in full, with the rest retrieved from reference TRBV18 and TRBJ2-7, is NAGVMQNPRHLVRRRGQEARLRCSPMKGHSHVYWYRQLPEEGLKFMVYLQKENIIDESGMPKERFSAEFPKEGPSILRIQQVVRGDSAAYFCASSETSGLFYEQYFGPGTRLTVT.

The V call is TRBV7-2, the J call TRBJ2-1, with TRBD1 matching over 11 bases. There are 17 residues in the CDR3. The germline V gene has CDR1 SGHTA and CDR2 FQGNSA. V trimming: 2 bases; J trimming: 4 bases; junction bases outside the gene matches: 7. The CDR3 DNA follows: TGTGCCAGCAGCTTACAGGACAGGGGGCTCGGGTACAATGAGCAGTTCTTC. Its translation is CASSLQDRGLGYNEQFF.

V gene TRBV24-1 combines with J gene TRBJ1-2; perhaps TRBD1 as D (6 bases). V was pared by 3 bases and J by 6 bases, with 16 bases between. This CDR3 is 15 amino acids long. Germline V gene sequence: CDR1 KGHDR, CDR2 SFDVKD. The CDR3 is CATSDPSDQGNGYTF. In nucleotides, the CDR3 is TGTGCCACCAGTGATCCATCGGACCAGGGGAATGGCTACACCTTC.

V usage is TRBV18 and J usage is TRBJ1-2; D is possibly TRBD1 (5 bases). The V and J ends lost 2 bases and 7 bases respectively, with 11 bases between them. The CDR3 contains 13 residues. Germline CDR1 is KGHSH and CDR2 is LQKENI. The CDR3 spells CASSPDGGVGYTF. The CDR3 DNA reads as TGTGCCAGCTCACCAGACGGAGGGGTTGGCTACACCTTC.

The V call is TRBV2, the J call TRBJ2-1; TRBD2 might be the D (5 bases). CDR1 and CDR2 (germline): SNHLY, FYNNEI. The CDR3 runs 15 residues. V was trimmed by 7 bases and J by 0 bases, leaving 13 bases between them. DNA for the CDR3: TGTGCCAGCATTAGCGCTGCGAGCTCCTACAATGAGCAGTTCTTC. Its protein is CASISAASSYNEQFF.

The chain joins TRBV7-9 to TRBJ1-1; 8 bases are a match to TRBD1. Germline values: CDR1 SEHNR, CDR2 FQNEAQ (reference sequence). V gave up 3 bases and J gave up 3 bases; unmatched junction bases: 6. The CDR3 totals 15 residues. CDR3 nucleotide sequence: TGTGCCAGCAGCTTGCCCCAGGGGGCCGACACTGAAGCTTTCTTT. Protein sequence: CASSLPQGADTEAFF.

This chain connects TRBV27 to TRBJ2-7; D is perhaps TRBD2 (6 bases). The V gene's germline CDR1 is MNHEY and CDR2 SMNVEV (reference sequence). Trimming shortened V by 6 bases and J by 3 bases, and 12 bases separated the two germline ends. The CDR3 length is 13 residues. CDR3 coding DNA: TGTGCCAGCAGCTTGGGACTTTACTACGAGCAGTACTTC. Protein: CASSLGLYYEQYF.

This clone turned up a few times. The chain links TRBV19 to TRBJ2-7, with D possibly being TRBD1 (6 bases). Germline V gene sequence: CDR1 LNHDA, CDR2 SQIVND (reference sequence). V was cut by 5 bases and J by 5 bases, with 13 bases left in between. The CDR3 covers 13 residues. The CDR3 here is CASSPTGKDEQYF. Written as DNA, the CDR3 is TGTGCCAGTAGTCCGACAGGTAAGGACGAGCAGTACTTC.